This note documents a single TCR beta chain sequence. This sample stems from a study of Graves' ophthalmopathy and Graves' hyperthyroidism. Lactation, pregnancy, uncontrolled infections and other autoimmune diseases were all grounds for excluding patients. From fresh peripheral blood, 8.5 to 10 ml in volume, the PBMCs were obtained. RNA transcripts were the source from which TCR beta CDR3 regions were amplified. HTBI primers were used in a first-round RT-PCR, which preceded a second-round multiplex PCR. TCRdb redid the calling of the multiplex PCR reads with MiXCR, one entry per CDR3 protein. This sample has hundreds of thousands of distinct CDR3 sequences, with about two fifths found just once. This sequence was found in an adult man with Graves' ophthalmopathy. The sample taken for sequencing was peripheral blood.

The DNA of the CDR3 is TGTGCCAGCGGAGGGAGTTGGGACACCGGGGAGCTGTTTTTT. This codes for CASGGSWDTGELFF. The chain carries TRBV2 and TRBJ2-2, with D tentatively TRBD2 (6 bases). CDR1 SNHLY and CDR2 FYNNEI come from the germline V gene. The length of the CDR3 is 14 residues. V lost 8 bases and J lost 3, with 13 bases in between.